These T cell receptor beta chains were read from a single sample in a study of response to subunit inactivated influenza vaccine. MiXCR, applied by TCRdb to the RT-PCR reads, yields one record per CDR3 protein. The repertoire holds about 800,000 distinct CDR3 sequences, with 21% as singletons. The sequencing here drew on PBMCs from blood, taken more than 4 days after vaccination. All receptors come from a man aged 50 to 60 who received an inactivated influenza vaccine. Each CDR3 is given with its conserved first and last residue. D genes are given only for firm matches. Size is omitted from some rows. Given values are once, few, many or a class for expanded clones.

CSGTPLAGSPIQETQYF,TGCAGTGGAACTCCACTAGCGGGATCTCCCATTCAAGAGACCCAGTACTTC,TRBD2,TRBV20-1,.,TRBJ2-5
CSARKLGDTQYF,TGCAGTGCTAGGAAACTAGGAGATACGCAGTATTTT,.,TRBV20-1,many,TRBJ2-3
CARTSHRDRYSGANVLTF,TGTGCCCGCACTTCCCACCGGGACCGCTACTCTGGGGCCAACGTCCTGACTTTC,.,TRBV12-3/TRBV12-4,.,TRBJ2-6
CASSLGSKGNEQFF,TGCGCCAGCAGCTTGGGGTCAAAGGGTAATGAGCAGTTCTTC,.,TRBV5-1,many,TRBJ2-1
CATSDPLGLAGGDTQYF,TGTGCCACCAGTGACCCACTGGGACTAGCGGGGGGCGATACGCAGTATTTT,TRBD2,TRBV24-1,many,TRBJ2-3
CASRSLLLFF,.,.,TRBV7-9,few,TRBJ2-2
CASIPIGQNTDTQYF,TGCGCCAGCATCCCCATTGGCCAGAACACAGATACGCAGTATTTT,.,TRBV5-1,many,TRBJ2-3
CASSPAGGSPLHF,TGTGCCAGCAGCCCCGCAGGGGGTTCACCCCTCCACTTT,TRBD1,TRBV5-4,few,TRBJ1-6
CSVEAGATDTQYF,TGCAGCGTTGAAGCAGGGGCCACAGATACGCAGTATTTT,.,TRBV29-1,.,TRBJ2-3
CASSRLQGGNEKLFF,TGTGCCAGCAGCAGATTACAGGGGGGAAATGAAAAACTGTTTTTT,TRBD1,TRBV5-5,.,TRBJ1-4
CASSLSMAMSSYNEQFF,TGTGCCAGCAGCTTATCTATGGCGATGAGCTCCTACAATGAGCAGTTCTTC,.,TRBV7-6,few,TRBJ2-1
CASRPPAKGIGEQFF,TGTGCCAGCAGACCACCGGCAAAGGGGATTGGTGAGCAGTTCTTC,.,TRBV12-3/TRBV12-4,.,TRBJ2-1
CATSGTVNQETQYF,TGTGCCACCAGTGGGACGGTCAACCAAGAGACCCAGTACTTC,.,TRBV24-1,.,TRBJ2-5
CAISPSTGLRAFF,TGTGCCATCAGCCCCTCGACAGGCCTGAGGGCTTTCTTT,.,TRBV10-3,few,TRBJ1-1
CSARAHTDRPTWIYDTQYF,TGCAGTGCTAGAGCCCACACCGATCGACCGACCTGGATCTACGATACGCAGTATTTT,.,TRBV20-1,.,TRBJ2-3
CAIGKGSTDTQYF,TGTGCCATTGGGAAGGGAAGCACAGATACGCAGTATTTT,.,TRBV10-3,.,TRBJ2-3
CASGTYDSTDTQYF,TGCGCCAGCGGCACCTACGACAGTACAGATACGCAGTATTTT,.,TRBV5-1,.,TRBJ2-3
CASSLFMGLAVETDTQYF,TGTGCCAGCAGCTTATTTATGGGACTAGCCGTAGAAACAGATACGCAGTATTTT,TRBD2,TRBV13,.,TRBJ2-3
CASSLFEEGPGETQYF,TGTGCCAGCAGTTTATTTGAGGAGGGACCGGGGGAGACCCAGTACTTC,.,TRBV28,many,TRBJ2-5
CASSPHSGGGSTDTQYF,TGTGCCAGCAGCCCGCATAGCGGGGGAGGAAGCACAGATACGCAGTATTTT,TRBD2,TRBV14,.,TRBJ2-3
CASSTRDRGNTEAFF,TGTGCCAGCAGCACCCGGGACAGGGGGAACACTGAAGCTTTCTTT,TRBD1,TRBV5-5,.,TRBJ1-1
CASSFDWGPTYEQYF,TGTGCCAGCAGTTTTGATTGGGGACCCACCTACGAGCAGTACTTC,.,TRBV28,.,TRBJ2-7
CASSPGGVQGDQPQHF,TGCGCCAGCAGCCCCGGGGGGGTGCAGGGGGATCAGCCCCAGCATTTT,TRBD1,TRBV5-1,.,TRBJ1-5
CASSLILEKNQPQHF,TGTGCCAGCAGCTTAATTTTGGAGAAAAATCAGCCCCAGCATTTT,.,TRBV7-2,few,TRBJ1-5
CASSQESLAGRNEQFF,TGTGCCAGCAGCCAAGAGTCACTAGCAGGCCGCAATGAGCAGTTCTTC,.,TRBV3-1,.,TRBJ2-1
CASSFTAGELFF,TGTGCCAGCAGTTTCACCGCCGGGGAGCTGTTTTTT,.,TRBV27,few,TRBJ2-2
CASSQEGLAGAGTGELFF,TGCGCCAGCAGCCAAGAGGGACTAGCGGGGGCAGGGACCGGGGAGCTGTTTTTT,TRBD2,TRBV4-1,.,TRBJ2-2
CSVTGQANYEQYF,TGCAGCGTCACGGGACAGGCCAACTACGAGCAGTACTTC,TRBD1,TRBV29-1,few,TRBJ2-7
CSARGTQGEKLFF,TGCAGTGCTAGAGGGACACAGGGGGAAAAACTGTTTTTT,TRBD1,TRBV20-1,.,TRBJ1-4
CASTDRGRGGTYEQYF,TGTGCCAGCACCGACCGGGGCAGGGGGGGCACCTACGAGCAGTACTTC,.,TRBV6-1,.,TRBJ2-7
CASSPQSGANVLTF,TGCGCCAGCAGCCCACAATCTGGGGCCAACGTCCTGACTTTC,.,TRBV5-1,few,TRBJ2-6
CASSETAYEQYF,TGTGCCAGCAGCGAGACGGCCTACGAGCAGTACTTC,.,TRBV7-2,.,TRBJ2-7
CASSSVVGSGANVLTF,TGTGCCAGCAGTTCCGTGGTAGGGTCTGGGGCCAACGTCCTGACTTTC,.,TRBV28,.,TRBJ2-6
CASSLMVVPEQFF,TGTGCCAGCAGCTTAATGGTAGTCCCTGAGCAGTTCTTC,.,TRBV13,.,TRBJ2-1
CASSQGGQGGGYTF,TGTGCCAGCAGCCAAGGGGGACAGGGTGGCGGCTACACCTTC,TRBD1,TRBV4-2,.,TRBJ1-2
CASSSGTENTEAFF,TGTGCCAGCAGTTCCGGGACAGAGAACACTGAAGCTTTCTTT,TRBD1,TRBV18,.,TRBJ1-1
CASSQNGYSYEQYF,TGCGCCAGCAGCCAAAACGGATACTCCTACGAGCAGTACTTC,.,TRBV4-3,few,TRBJ2-7
CSAIREGTGSNYGYTF,TGCAGTGCAATCCGAGAGGGGACGGGATCCAACTATGGCTACACCTTC,.,TRBV20-1,.,TRBJ1-2
CSASLPRGQDNSPLHF,TGCAGTGCTAGTCTCCCCAGGGGGCAGGATAATTCACCCCTCCACTTT,TRBD1,TRBV20-1,.,TRBJ1-6
CASFGRNTNTNTGELFF,TGTGCCAGCTTTGGTCGGAATACGAACACGAACACCGGGGAGCTGTTTTTT,.,TRBV3-1,.,TRBJ2-2
CSARSFPGRATGSEQFF,TGCAGTGCTAGGTCTTTCCCCGGGAGGGCTACCGGGAGTGAGCAGTTCTTC,TRBD2,TRBV20-1,few,TRBJ2-1
CASSQDQARNYGYTF,TGCGCCAGCAGCCAAGATCAGGCGAGGAACTATGGCTACACCTTC,.,TRBV4-3,.,TRBJ1-2
CSARGVEKRRAGELFF,TGCAGTGCTAGAGGGGTGGAAAAGAGGAGGGCGGGGGAGCTGTTTTTT,.,TRBV20-1,.,TRBJ2-2
CASSEMRGGEFF,TGTGCCAGCAGTGAGATGCGGGGGGGAGAGTTCTTC,TRBD2,TRBV2,few,TRBJ2-1
CASSLGSFRSPLHF,TGTGCCAGCAGCTTGGGTTCATTTCGGTCACCCCTCCACTTT,.,TRBV5-5,many,TRBJ1-6
CATGINTHNEQFF,TGTGCTACCGGGATTAACACGCACAATGAGCAGTTCTTC,.,TRBV6-2/TRBV6-3,few,TRBJ2-1
CATSRDRGRGANYEQYF,TGTGCCACCAGCAGAGATAGGGGAAGGGGCGCCAATTACGAGCAGTACTTC,.,TRBV15,.,TRBJ2-7
CASSLGGQNSYEQYF,TGCGCCAGCAGCTTGGGGGGACAAAACTCCTACGAGCAGTACTTC,.,TRBV5-1,many,TRBJ2-7
CATSDDTGGMEQFF,TGTGCCACCAGTGATGACACAGGGGGTATGGAGCAGTTCTTC,TRBD1,TRBV24-1,few,TRBJ2-1
CASSLDKETQYF,TGCGCCAGCAGCTTGGATAAGGAGACCCAGTACTTC,.,TRBV5-1,few,TRBJ2-5
CAISELLFGGRNEQFF,TGTGCCATCAGTGAGCTATTATTTGGGGGACGCAATGAGCAGTTCTTC,.,TRBV10-3,few,TRBJ2-1
CASSLDRTGETQYF,TGTGCCAGCAGTTTAGACCGGACGGGGGAGACCCAGTACTTC,.,TRBV12-3/TRBV12-4,.,TRBJ2-5
CAISEQSSGAETQYF,TGTGCCATCAGTGAGCAGTCCTCGGGGGCAGAGACCCAGTACTTC,.,TRBV10-3,many,TRBJ2-5
CASSLFRDRAYNEQFF,TGTGCCAGCAGCTTATTCCGGGACAGGGCCTACAATGAGCAGTTCTTC,TRBD1,TRBV7-9,.,TRBJ2-1
CASSTYLERQGGTDTQYF,TGTGCCAGCAGTACCTACCTCGAGCGGCAGGGAGGGACAGATACGCAGTATTTT,TRBD2,TRBV28,.,TRBJ2-3
CASSLVRADQETQYF,TGTGCCAGCAGCTTAGTTAGGGCAGACCAAGAGACCCAGTACTTC,.,TRBV11-2,many,TRBJ2-5